One and the same sample provided the 24 T cell receptor beta chains below, sequenced in a study of beta chain features in type 1 diabetes. The antigens of these receptors remain unknown. General study results and limits: All four CD4+ subsets of Type 1 diabetes patients contained TCRB CDR3s that were moderately but significantly shorter.

Expressed TCRB transcripts got sequenced, as all isolated RNA was reverse transcribed. Generated by immunoSEQ multiplex PCR, the TCRdb table keeps only in-frame clones and is missing some. The data hold approximately 250,000 clones, with approximately 11% observed a single time. Specimen: naive CD4+ T cells from blood. These receptors originate from a man under 40 with type 1 diabetes.

This clone was picked up a small number of times. V and J are TRBV5-1 and TRBJ2-2; D is undetermined. Trimming removed 1 base at V and 2 bases at J, with 6 bases between. Germline values: CDR1 SGHRS, CDR2 YFSETQ. The CDR3 spans 14 residues. The CDR3 nucleotides read TGCGCCAGCAGCTTGAGCCTTAACACCGGGGAGCTGTTTTTT. Protein: CASSLSLNTGELFF.

The CDR3 DNA reads TGTGCCAGTAGTGGTACAGGGAGAAGCAATCAGCCCCAGCATTTT. Residues: CASSGTGRSNQPQHF. V and J are TRBV19 and TRBJ1-5; a possible D gene is TRBD1 (6 bases). This CDR3 has 15 amino acids. Germline V gene lookup returns CDR1 LNHDA and CDR2 SQIVND (reference sequence). V gave up 5 bases and J gave up 1 base, with 12 bases separating them.

This clone turned up a few times. The genes are TRBV5-1 and TRBJ1-5; D possibly corresponds to TRBD1 (5 bases). The CDR3 extends over 14 amino acids. Trimming removed 1 base at V and 4 bases at J, with 9 bases between. Germline values: CDR1 SGHRS, CDR2 YFSETQ. Here the CDR3 reads CASSLNGGNQPQHF. The CDR3 region has the DNA TGCGCCAGCAGCTTGAACGGGGGGAATCAGCCCCAGCATTTT.

V and J are TRBV6-5 and TRBJ1-2, with no clear D. V was cut by 0 bases and J by 8 bases, with 13 bases left in between. This CDR3 spans 14 amino acids. Germline assignment: CDR1 MNHEY and CDR2 SVGAGI. CDR3 protein: CASSYSYTVGGYTF. The CDR3 DNA reads as TGTGCCAGCAGTTACTCGTACACAGTAGGCGGCTACACCTTC.

This clone was found a few times. V usage is TRBV29-1 and J usage is TRBJ2-1, with 9 bases aligning to TRBD1. This CDR3 has 12 amino acids. Per germline, CDR1 SQVTM and CDR2 ANQGSEA. CDR3 amino acids: CTGQGSYNEQFF. CDR3 coding DNA: TGCACAGGACAGGGGTCCTACAATGAGCAGTTCTTC.

This rearrangement joins TRBV7-2 to TRBJ1-2; D remains unclear. The V gene lost 5 bases and the J gene lost 8 bases, with 15 bases spanning the gap. The germline V gene encodes CDR1 SGHTA and CDR2 FQGNSA. The CDR3 spans 13 residues. CDR3 DNA sequence: TGTGCCAGCAGCGGTAACCTCCGGGAAGGCTACACCTTC. This translates into CASSGNLREGYTF.

This clone occurred a few times. The rearrangement joins TRBV7-9 to TRBJ1-6; 7 nucleotides agree with TRBD1. In germline, CDR1 is SEHNR, CDR2 FQNEAQ (reference sequence). With 3 bases clipped from V and 9 bases from J, the junction kept 5 bases outside the gene matches. The CDR3 is 14 amino acids. Here the CDR3 reads CASSFMSGGSPLHF. The CDR3 DNA reads as TGTGCCAGCAGCTTTATGTCAGGGGGTTCACCCCTCCACTTT.

This clone was observed a few times. The V and J genes are TRBV15 and TRBJ1-5; possible D gene TRBD1, 5 bases. This CDR3 contains 12 residues. The germline gives CDR1 LNHNV, CDR2 YYDKDF (reference sequence). Deletions cut 0 bases from V and 9 bases from J, with 6 bases between. CDR3 sequence (DNA): TGTGCCACCAGCAGAGATCAGGGGCCCCAGCATTTT. This translates into CATSRDQGPQHF. Full variable domain (missing parts from reference TRBV15 and TRBJ1-5): DAMVIQNPRYQVTQFGKPVTLSCSQTLNHNVMYWYQQKSSQAPKLLFHYYDKDFNNEADTPDNFQSRRPNTSFCFLDIRSPGLGDTAMYLCATSRDQGPQHFGDGTRLSIL.

This clone came up a few times. CDR3 sequence: CSAQPGTLSYNEQFF. In nucleotides, the CDR3 is TGCAGCGCGCAGCCCGGGACTCTTTCCTACAATGAGCAGTTCTTC. This chain joins TRBV29-1 and TRBJ2-1, with D tentatively TRBD2 (6 bases). V was shortened by 7 bases and J by 1 base, with 17 bases between the two germline ends. Germline CDR1 reads SQVTM; CDR2 reads ANQGSEA. The CDR3 extends over 15 amino acids.

This clone was counted a few times. V is TRBV10-3 and J is TRBJ2-1, with TRBD1 matching over 10 bases. This CDR3 spans 12 amino acids. Germline trimming cut 7 bases from V and 7 bases from J; bases unmatched to any gene: 1. The germline gives CDR1 ENHRY, CDR2 SYGVKD. The CDR3 protein is CAIMGQGNEQFF. CDR3 nucleotides: TGTGCCATCATGGGACAGGGGAATGAGCAGTTCTTC.

This sequence joins TRBV29-1 and TRBJ2-4; 8 nucleotides line up with TRBD2. J gave up 7 bases and V 7 bases, and 3 bases lay outside the gene matches. Germline lookup yields CDR1 SQVTM and CDR2 ANQGSEA. This CDR3 region has 11 residues. This CDR3 is CSGKRGNIQYF. CDR3 DNA: TGCAGCGGCAAGCGGGGGAACATTCAGTACTTC.

The V and J genes are TRBV28 and TRBJ2-1, with 12 bases lining up with TRBD2. Germline trimming cut 5 bases from V and 7 bases from J; bases unmatched to any gene: 6. The CDR3 is 15 residues long. Germline V gene sequence: CDR1 MDHEN, CDR2 SYDVKM. The DNA of the CDR3 is TGTGCCAGCAGTGCTAGCGGGGGGGCCTCTAATGAGCAGTTCTTC. Translation gives CASSASGGASNEQFF.

This clone was found a few times. The rearrangement uses TRBV14 and TRBJ2-5; 8 positions agree with TRBD2. Germline CDR1 is SGHDN and CDR2 is FVKESK. The CDR3 has 14 residues. Trimming removed 4 bases from V and 7 bases from J; junction bases left unmatched: 8. The CDR3 sequence is CASSRVGGVPTQYF. The DNA for the CDR3 is TGTGCCAGCAGCCGGGTCGGGGGGGTCCCGACCCAGTACTTC.

This clone has just a few counts. The rearrangement uses TRBV2 and TRBJ2-7; 7 positions match TRBD1. CDR1 is SNHLY and CDR2 is FYNNEI in the germline V gene. The CDR3 has 14 residues. Trimming cost V 5 bases and J 3 bases; bases outside gene matches: 7. The CDR3 loop reads CASSPIGQVYEQYF. CDR3 bases: TGTGCCAGCAGTCCCATCGGACAGGTCTACGAGCAGTACTTC. The full variable domain, rest sourced from reference TRBV2 and TRBJ2-7, is EPEVTQTPSHQVTQMGQEVILRCVPISNHLYFYWYRQILGQKVEFLVSFYNNEISEKSEIFDDQFSVERPDGSNFTLKIRSTKLEDSAMYFCASSPIGQVYEQYFGPGTRLTVT.

The chain recombines TRBV29-1 with TRBJ1-4; possibly TRBD1 for D (6 bases). Germline-derived CDR1 and CDR2 are SQVTM and ANQGSEA. V was trimmed by 7 bases and J by 5 bases, leaving 11 bases between them. This CDR3 has 12 residues. CDR3 in DNA: TGCAGCGCCTCCGGACAGAATGAAAAACTGTTTTTT. This gives the protein CSASGQNEKLFF. The whole variable domain, remainder taken from reference TRBV29-1 and TRBJ1-4, is SAVISQKPSRDICQRGTSLTIQCQVDSQVTMMFWYRQQPGQSLTLIATANQGSEATYESGFVIDKFPISRPNLTFSTLTVSNMSPEDSSIYLCSASGQNEKLFFGSGTQLSVL.

This clone was recorded a few times. This chain links TRBV7-9 with TRBJ2-1; D unresolved. Per germline, CDR1 SEHNR and CDR2 FQNEAQ (reference sequence). This CDR3 comprises 15 residues. The V and J ends lost 4 bases and 0 bases respectively, with 10 bases between them. CDR3 loop: CASSSTLSSYNEQFF. The CDR3 nucleotides read TGTGCCAGCAGCTCCACCTTGAGCTCCTACAATGAGCAGTTCTTC.

The DNA of the CDR3 is TGTGCCAGCTCACCGAACAGGCAAGACTATGGCTACACCTTC. Translated, it gives CASSPNRQDYGYTF. The J gene is TRBJ1-2, the V gene TRBV18, with D possibly TRBD1 on 5 matching bases. CDR3 size: 14 residues. Germline V CDR1 and CDR2: KGHSH, LQKENI. V lost 3 bases, J lost 3 bases, and 11 bases lay in between.

This sequence joins TRBV10-3 and TRBJ1-5, with 7 bases fitting TRBD1. From germline, CDR1 is ENHRY and CDR2 SYGVKD. There are 16 residues in the CDR3. V was pared by 7 bases and J by 0 bases, with 9 bases of the junction left unmatched. CDR3 nucleotide sequence: TGTGCCATCACGGGAGGGACAGATTATAGCAATCAGCCCCAGCATTTT. It translates to CAITGGTDYSNQPQHF.

The chain carries TRBV28 and TRBJ1-4, with D tentatively TRBD1 (6 bases). The CDR3 length is 12 residues. Trimming left V 10 bases short and J 5 bases short, with 11 bases between. CDR1 and CDR2 from the germline V gene are MDHEN and SYDVKM. CDR3 region: CATGQQNEKLFF. CDR3 sequence (DNA): TGTGCCACCGGACAGCAGAATGAAAAACTGTTTTTT.

This clone was seen more than once but under ten times. This chain uses TRBV7-9 with TRBJ1-1; TRBD1 might be the D (6 bases). V dropped 2 bases and J dropped 5 bases, with 12 bases sitting between them. Germline V lookup: CDR1 SEHNR, CDR2 FQNEAQ (reference sequence). The CDR3 covers 14 residues. In DNA, the CDR3 is TGTGCCAGCAGCTTATGGGGGCGCGAAACTGAAGCTTTCTTT. Its translation is CASSLWGRETEAFF.

The chain links TRBV13 to TRBJ1-5; tentatively, D is TRBD1 (5 bases). Germline values: CDR1 PRHDT, CDR2 FYEKMQ (reference sequence). The ends were cut back, 0 bases at V and 4 bases at J, with 13 bases in the middle. CDR3 size: 16 residues. The CDR3 sequence: CASSLGGRVLNQPQHF. Written as DNA, the CDR3 is TGTGCCAGCAGCTTAGGTGGCAGGGTGCTAAATCAGCCCCAGCATTTT.

This chain uses TRBV20-1 with TRBJ1-2; no reliable D call. The CDR3 is 11 amino acids. V lost 7 bases to trimming and J lost 8 bases, with 14 bases between them. Germline V lookup: CDR1 DFQATT, CDR2 SNEGSKA (reference sequence). The CDR3 sequence is CSGNGGGGYTF. CDR3 coding DNA: TGCAGTGGTAATGGAGGCGGGGGCTACACCTTC.

This clone turned up a few times. This rearrangement joins TRBV19 to TRBJ2-7; D ambiguous. The V end was cut by 4 bases, the J end by 0 bases, with 10 bases between. Germline assignment: CDR1 LNHDA and CDR2 SQIVND (reference sequence). The CDR3 contains 14 residues. The CDR3 loop is CASSNSQASYEQYF. The CDR3 bases are TGTGCCAGTAGTAACTCCCAGGCCTCCTACGAGCAGTACTTC.

There are a few counts of this clone. The chain has TRBV19 and TRBJ2-7; TRBD1 matches 9 bases. Germline V gene lookup returns CDR1 LNHDA and CDR2 SQIVND (reference sequence). With 8 bases clipped from V and 4 bases from J, the junction kept 3 bases outside the gene matches. CDR3 length equals 12 residues. In nucleotides, the CDR3 is TGTGCCAGTGTCGGACAGGGGTACGAGCAGTACTTC. Translated, it gives CASVGQGYEQYF.